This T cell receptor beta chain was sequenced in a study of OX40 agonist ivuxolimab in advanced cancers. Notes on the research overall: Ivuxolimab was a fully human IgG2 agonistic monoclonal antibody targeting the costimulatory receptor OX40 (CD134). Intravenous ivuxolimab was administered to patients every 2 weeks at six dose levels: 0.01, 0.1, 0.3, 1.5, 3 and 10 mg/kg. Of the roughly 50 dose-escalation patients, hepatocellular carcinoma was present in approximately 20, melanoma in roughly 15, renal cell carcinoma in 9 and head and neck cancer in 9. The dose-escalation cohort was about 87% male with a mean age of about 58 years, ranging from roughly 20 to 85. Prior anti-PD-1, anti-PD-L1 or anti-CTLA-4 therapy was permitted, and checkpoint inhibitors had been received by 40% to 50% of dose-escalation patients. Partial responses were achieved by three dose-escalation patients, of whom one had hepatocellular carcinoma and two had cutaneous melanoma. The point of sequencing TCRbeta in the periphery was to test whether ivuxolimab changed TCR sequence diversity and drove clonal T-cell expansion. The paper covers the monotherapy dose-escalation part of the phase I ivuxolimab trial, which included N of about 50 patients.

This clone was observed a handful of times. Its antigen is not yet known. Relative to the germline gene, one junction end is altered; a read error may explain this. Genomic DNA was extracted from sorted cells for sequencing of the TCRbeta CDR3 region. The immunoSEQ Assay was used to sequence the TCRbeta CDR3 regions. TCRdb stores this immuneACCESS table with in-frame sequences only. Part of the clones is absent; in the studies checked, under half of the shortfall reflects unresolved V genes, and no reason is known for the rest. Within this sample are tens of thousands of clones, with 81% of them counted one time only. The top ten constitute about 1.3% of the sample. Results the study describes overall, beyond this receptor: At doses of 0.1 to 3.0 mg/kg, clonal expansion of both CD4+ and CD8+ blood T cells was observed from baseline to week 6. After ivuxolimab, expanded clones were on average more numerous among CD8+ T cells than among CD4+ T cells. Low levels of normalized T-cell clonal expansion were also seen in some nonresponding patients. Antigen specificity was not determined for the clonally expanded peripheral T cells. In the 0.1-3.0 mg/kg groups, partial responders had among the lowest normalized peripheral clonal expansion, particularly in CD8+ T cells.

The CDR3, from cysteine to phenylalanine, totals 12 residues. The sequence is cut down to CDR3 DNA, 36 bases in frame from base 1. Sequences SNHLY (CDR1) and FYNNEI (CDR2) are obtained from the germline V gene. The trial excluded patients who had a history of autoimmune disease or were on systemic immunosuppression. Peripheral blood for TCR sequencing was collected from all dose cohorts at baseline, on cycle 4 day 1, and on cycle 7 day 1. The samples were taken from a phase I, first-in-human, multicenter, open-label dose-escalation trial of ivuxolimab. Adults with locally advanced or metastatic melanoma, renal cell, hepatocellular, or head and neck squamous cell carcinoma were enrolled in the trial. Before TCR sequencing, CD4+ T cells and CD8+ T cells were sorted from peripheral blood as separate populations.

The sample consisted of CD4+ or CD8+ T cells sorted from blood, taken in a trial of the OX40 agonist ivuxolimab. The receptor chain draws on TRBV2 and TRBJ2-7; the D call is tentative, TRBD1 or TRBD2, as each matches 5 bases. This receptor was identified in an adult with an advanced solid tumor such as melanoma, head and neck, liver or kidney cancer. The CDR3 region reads CASNVKGPGPSF. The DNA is TGTGCCAGCAACGTCAAAGGGCCGGGGCCGAGCTTC. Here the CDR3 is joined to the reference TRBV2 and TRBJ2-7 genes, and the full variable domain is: EPEVTQTPSHQVTQMGQEVILRCVPISNHLYFYWYRQILGQKVEFLVSFYNNEISEKSEIFDDQFSVERPDGSNFTLKIRSTKLEDSAMYFCASNVKGPGPSFGPGTRLTVT.